The T cell receptor (beta chain) described here comes from a study of neoadjuvant nivolumab and ipilimumab in lung cancer. Profiled with immunoSEQ multiplex PCR; TCRdb holds only in-frame clones, not every one. The sample carries 9,000 to 10,000 clones, around 81% recorded once. Germline V gene data show CDR1 as SGHAT and CDR2 as FQNNGV. There are 18 residues in the CDR3. Trimming removed 1 base from V and 12 bases from J, with 28 bases in between. This chain connects TRBV11-2 to TRBJ1-5; D may be TRBD1 (5 bases). This material consisted of peripheral blood, taken before neoadjuvant nivolumab, alone or with ipilimumab. The clonotype originates from an adult with non-small cell lung cancer. The CDR3 spells CASSLACWGGRTPSVQHF. CDR3 sequence (DNA): TGTGCCAGCAGCTTAGCCTGTTGGGGCGGGCGCACCCCGAGTGTCCAGCATTTT.